A single sample is the source of the 16 T cell receptor beta chains below, sequenced in a study of identical twins. From the 5' RACE reads, TCRdb called clonotypes with MiXCR, one entry per CDR3 protein. This sample has 1.5 million to 2 million distinct CDR3 sequences, with about 31% found just once. The sample consisted of cord blood. The source of these receptors is a newborn girl in good health.

With regard to this clonotype: Germline and junction disagree at one end, which may indicate a read error. The rearrangement links TRBV19 to TRBJ1-2; a weak D match, TRBD1 (5 bases). CDR3 length: 13 residues. Germline V gene sequence: CDR1 LNHDA, CDR2 SQIVND (reference sequence). CDR3 nucleotide sequence: TGTGCCAGTAGGAAGAGGGGAGACTATGGTTACACCTTC. Its translation is CASRKRGDYGYTF.

The chain combines TRBV5-1 with TRBJ1-1; D is unresolved. V lost 1 base and J lost 2, with 12 bases in between. The CDR3 is made up of 15 amino acids. CDR1 is SGHRS and CDR2 is YFSETQ in the germline V gene. CDR3 residues: CASSLFEGINTEAFF. For the CDR3, the DNA is TGCGCCAGCAGCTTGTTCGAGGGCATAAACACTGAAGCTTTCTTT.

The V gene is TRBV12-3 or TRBV12-4, the J gene TRBJ1-2; D not resolved. Trimming removed 7 bases at V and 8 bases at J, with 14 bases between. The CDR3 loop spans 12 amino acids. CDR3 nucleotides: TGTGCCAGCACCCGGTGGAGAGAAGGCTACACCTTC. Translated, it gives CASTRWREGYTF.

This clonotype was observed at least ten times. J is TRBJ2-4 and V is TRBV29-1; a weak D match, TRBD1 (5 bases). CDR1 SQVTM and CDR2 ANQGSEA come from the germline V gene. The V gene lost 0 bases and the J gene lost 8 bases, with 14 bases spanning the gap. The CDR3 has 14 amino acids. The DNA for the CDR3 is TGCAGCGTTGAAGATAGGTCAGGGTTGGACATTCAGTACTTC. It specifies CSVEDRSGLDIQYF.

Concerning this clonotype: Its ends do not fully match the called genes, so a read error is possible. The V gene is TRBV5-1, the J gene TRBJ1-6; perhaps TRBD1 as D (5 bases). The CDR3 spans 15 residues. Germline V gene sequence: CDR1 SGHRS, CDR2 YFSETQ. For the CDR3, the DNA is TGCGCCAGCAGCATCCTACAGGCCCTTAATTCACCCCCCCACTTT. This encodes CASSILQALNSPPHF.

The genes are TRBV4-1 and TRBJ2-4, with 10 bases aligning to TRBD2. Looked up from germline, CDR1 is MGHRA and CDR2 is YSYEKL. The CDR3 has 17 amino acids. With V trimmed by 0 bases and J by 3 bases, 5 bases remained unmatched. In nucleotides, the CDR3 is TGCGCCAGCAGCCAAGATACGACTAGCGGGCACAAAAACATTCAGTACTTC. It encodes CASSQDTTSGHKNIQYF.

CDR3 nucleotide sequence: TGCAGTGCTAGGGACAGGGCGACGCCTTCGAATCAGCCCCAGCATTTT. Residues: CSARDRATPSNQPQHF. This sequence joins TRBV20-1 and TRBJ1-5; 8 positions agree with TRBD1. The germline V gene has CDR1 DFQATT and CDR2 SNEGSKA (reference sequence). V trimming: 3 bases; J trimming: 4 bases; junction bases outside the gene matches: 11. This CDR3 contains 16 residues.

This clonotype was observed a few times. The chain couples TRBV20-1 to TRBJ2-7; D is unclear. Trimming shortened V by 6 bases and J by 5 bases, and 8 bases separated the two germline ends. Germline V CDR1 and CDR2: DFQATT, SNEGSKA (reference sequence). This CDR3 has 10 amino acids. CDR3 in DNA: TGCAGTGCCCCCTACCACGAGCAGTACTTC. This sequence encodes CSAPYHEQYF.

In this sample, this clonotype turned up a few times. The chain recombines TRBV7-2 with TRBJ1-1, with D uncertain. There are 15 residues in the CDR3. CDR1 and CDR2 (germline): SGHTA, FQGNSA. The V end was cut by 5 bases, the J end by 0 bases, with 13 bases between. CDR3: CASSPLGRMNTEAFF. CDR3 DNA sequence: TGTGCCAGCAGCCCACTCGGCCGGATGAACACTGAAGCTTTCTTT.

The chain joins TRBV10-3 to TRBJ2-1, with 7 bases that match TRBD2. With V trimmed by 2 bases and J by 3 bases, 7 bases remained unmatched. Germline V gives CDR1 ENHRY, CDR2 SYGVKD. The CDR3 is 16 amino acids. The CDR3 is CAISESPASGYNEQFF. The CDR3 nucleotides read TGTGCCATCAGTGAGAGTCCGGCTAGCGGCTACAATGAGCAGTTCTTC.

This sequence joins TRBV10-3 and TRBJ1-5; D gene unclear. The CDR3 runs to 16 residues. The V end was cut by 0 bases, the J end by 2 bases, with 11 bases between. Germline V gives CDR1 ENHRY, CDR2 SYGVKD. The CDR3 loop reads CAISESRSSGNQPQHF. The CDR3 DNA follows: TGTGCCATCAGTGAGTCGCGGTCAAGCGGCAATCAGCCCCAGCATTTT.

This clonotype has a handful of counts. This rearrangement joins TRBV3-1 to TRBJ2-1, with D hard to call. Germline V gene lookup returns CDR1 LGHDT and CDR2 YNNKEL (reference sequence). This CDR3 comprises 16 residues. Trimming left V 4 bases short and J 10 bases short, with 23 bases between. The CDR3 nucleotides read TGTGCCAGCAGCCCATTCCCGTCCACCCTCAACGGCGAGCAGTTCTTC. Translated: CASSPFPSTLNGEQFF.

The CDR3 DNA sequence: TGTGCCAGCAGTGAAGGGTTCCCCTATGGCTACACCTTC. It specifies CASSEGFPYGYTF. V and J are TRBV25-1 and TRBJ1-2; no reliable D call. The CDR3 runs 13 residues. V dropped 2 bases and J dropped 4 bases, with 8 bases sitting between them. Germline V gene lookup returns CDR1 MGHDK and CDR2 SYGVNS.

The chain has TRBV4-2 and TRBJ1-2; no firm D call. V dropped 1 base and J dropped 0 bases, with 9 bases sitting between them. The CDR3 loop spans 15 amino acids. Germline V gene data show CDR1 as LGHNA and CDR2 as YNFKEQ. The CDR3 sequence: CASSQGGLPNYGYTF. CDR3 sequence (DNA): TGTGCCAGCAGCCAAGGAGGCCTCCCTAACTATGGCTACACCTTC.

The chain has TRBV2 and TRBJ1-2; D uncertain. The germline V and J ends were trimmed by 3 bases and 6 bases, with 26 bases remaining between them. The CDR3 extends over 18 amino acids. Germline CDR1 reads SNHLY; CDR2 reads FYNNEI. In nucleotides, the CDR3 is TGTGCCAGCAGTGAGTCCTTCCCCGCGGGCCGCGAAAGGAATGGCTACACCTTC. Translation: CASSESFPAGRERNGYTF.

This sequence joins TRBV10-3 and TRBJ2-7, with TRBD2 matching 8 bases. The J segment lost 0 bases and the V segment lost 4 bases, leaving 8 bases of the junction unmatched. The CDR3 sequence is 16 residues long. Germline CDR1 reads ENHRY; CDR2 reads SYGVKD. Written as DNA, the CDR3 is TGTGCCATCAGTGGGCCTCCTCGGGGGGGCTCCTACGAGCAGTACTTC. The encoded protein is CAISGPPRGGSYEQYF.